What follows are 24 T cell receptor beta chains derived from one specimen sequenced in a study of graft-versus-host responses after intestinal transplantation. These TCRs' antigens remain unknown. The method was immunoSEQ multiplex PCR; TCRdb's version includes in-frame clones alone and lacks a portion of them. The data show some 130,000 clones, with over 85% seen just once and approximately 0.11% held by the top ten. The material was unstimulated CD4+ T cells sorted from spleen or lymph node cells, obtained before intestinal transplant. All receptors come from a human donor who received an intestinal transplant.

The chain couples TRBV5-1 to TRBJ1-5, with D unclear. The V gene lost 2 bases and the J gene lost 5 bases, with 11 bases spanning the gap. Germline lookup yields CDR1 SGHRS and CDR2 YFSETQ. This CDR3 is 14 amino acids long. CDR3 nucleotides: TGCGCCAGCAGCTTTACACCTCAGGATCAGCCCCAGCATTTT. Translated: CASSFTPQDQPQHF.

The chain is built from TRBV2 and TRBJ2-7, with a tentative D call TRBD1 (6 bases). Between the trimmed V and J ends, which lost 6 bases and 3 bases, there was a span of 15 bases. This CDR3 has 14 residues. Germline V gives CDR1 SNHLY, CDR2 FYNNEI. The CDR3 spells CASRQIGRGYEQYF. In DNA, the CDR3 is TGTGCCAGCAGGCAGATAGGCAGGGGCTACGAGCAGTACTTC.

V and J are TRBV5-8 and TRBJ1-4; D uncertain. Germline-derived CDR1 and CDR2 are SGHTS and YDEGEE. This CDR3 has 17 residues. V was trimmed by 2 bases and J by 0 bases, leaving 14 bases between them. Here the CDR3 reads CASSFGIVVTTNEKLFF. CDR3 in DNA: TGTGCCAGCAGCTTTGGAATTGTGGTGACAACTAATGAAAAACTGTTTTTT. The full variable domain, in which reference TRBV5-8 and TRBJ1-4 provide the parts outside the CDR3, is EAGVTQSPTHLIKTRGQQATLRCSPISGHTSVYWYQQALGLGLQFLLWYDEGEERNRGNFPPRFSGRQFPNYSSELNVNALELEDSALYLCASSFGIVVTTNEKLFFGSGTQLSVL.

V usage is TRBV19 and J usage is TRBJ2-7, with TRBD1 matching 8 bases. The CDR3 length is 15 residues. V was pared by 5 bases and J by 2 bases, with 8 bases of the junction left unmatched. CDR1 and CDR2 from the germline V gene are LNHDA and SQIVND (reference sequence). The CDR3 loop is CASSPLRDRTYEQYF. In DNA form, the CDR3 reads TGTGCCAGTAGTCCCCTCCGGGACAGGACCTACGAGCAGTACTTC. The variable domain in full, completed from reference TRBV19 and TRBJ2-7, reads DGGITQSPKYLFRKEGQNVTLSCEQNLNHDAMYWYRQDPGQGLRLIYYSQIVNDFQKGDIAEGYSVSREKKESFPLTVTSAQKNPTAFYLCASSPLRDRTYEQYFGPGTRLTVT.

This clone was recorded only once. V usage is TRBV6-5 and J usage is TRBJ1-5; the D gene is possibly TRBD1 (5 bases). Germline values: CDR1 MNHEY, CDR2 SVGAGI. This CDR3 spans 13 amino acids. V was pared by 5 bases and J by 5 bases, with 10 bases between. The CDR3 region is CASSTGLYQPQHF. The CDR3 nucleotides are TGTGCCAGCAGTACGGGGCTATATCAGCCCCAGCATTTT.

The gene calls are TRBV6-5 and TRBJ1-4, with D maybe TRBD1 (6 bases). Germline V gene lookup returns CDR1 MNHEY and CDR2 SVGAGI. The CDR3 sequence is 15 residues long. The germline V and J ends were trimmed by 0 bases and 5 bases, with 10 bases remaining between them. CDR3 sequence (DNA): TGTGCCAGCAGTTACTCCAGGGGCCGGAATGAAAAACTGTTTTTT. Its protein is CASSYSRGRNEKLFF.

This chain links TRBV11-3 with TRBJ2-2; 14 bases are shared with TRBD2. Germline CDR1 and CDR2: SGHNT and YENEEA. This CDR3 is built from 18 residues. V gave up 4 bases and J gave up 3 bases; unmatched junction bases: 7. As DNA, the CDR3 is TGTGCCAGCAGCTCCCCGGGACTAGCGGGAGTTGACACCGGGGAGCTGTTTTTT. It yields the protein CASSSPGLAGVDTGELFF.

This chain connects TRBV30 to TRBJ2-7; D is possibly TRBD1 (6 bases). Germline CDR1 GTSNPN, CDR2 SVGIG (reference sequence). The V gene lost 3 bases and the J gene lost 5 bases, with 14 bases spanning the gap. This CDR3 is built from 13 residues. In nucleotides, the CDR3 is TGTGCCTGGAGGGTACAAGGGGGAAACGAGCAGTACTTC. Its protein is CAWRVQGGNEQYF.

This clone was picked up one time. V gene TRBV11-2 combines with J gene TRBJ2-2; D call uncertain. The CDR3 length is 15 residues. The V gene's germline CDR1 is SGHAT and CDR2 FQNNGV. V lost 5 bases to trimming and J lost 5 bases, with 15 bases between them. Here the CDR3 DNA reads TGTGCCAGCAGCGGAAAAGGATCGAGAACCGGGGAGCTGTTTTTT. It translates to CASSGKGSRTGELFF.

The chain carries TRBV11-2 and TRBJ1-1; D is uncertain. The CDR3 length is 12 residues. Trimming took 1 base from V and 4 from J, leaving 4 bases between them. Germline CDR1 SGHAT, CDR2 FQNNGV. The CDR3 DNA sequence: TGTGCCAGCAGCTTAGTCCCCACTGAAGCTTTCTTT. As protein: CASSLVPTEAFF.

The chain has TRBV19 and TRBJ1-1; the D is unclear. Germline CDR1 reads LNHDA; CDR2 reads SQIVND (reference sequence). This CDR3 comprises 15 residues. Trimming removed 3 bases from V and 0 bases from J, with 11 bases in between. The CDR3 reads CASSILGVMNTEAFF. The CDR3 DNA reads as TGTGCCAGTAGTATTCTTGGGGTGATGAACACTGAAGCTTTCTTT.

This sequence joins TRBV5-8 and TRBJ2-1, with D perhaps matching TRBD2 (6 bases). The germline gives CDR1 SGHTS, CDR2 YDEGEE. The CDR3 contains 15 residues. Deletions cut 1 base from V and 4 bases from J, with 12 bases between. This CDR3 reads CASSLSTSPYNEQFF. The DNA of the CDR3 is TGTGCCAGCAGCTTGTCAACTAGCCCGTACAATGAGCAGTTCTTC.

The CDR3 loop is CASSPGDLGSYNEQFF. The CDR3 DNA is TGCGCCAGCAGCCCGGGGGACTTAGGCTCCTACAATGAGCAGTTCTTC. This chain links TRBV5-1 with TRBJ2-1; maybe TRBD2 (6 bases). Trimming took 4 bases from V and 0 from J, leaving 14 bases between them. This CDR3 contains 16 residues. The germline CDR1 and CDR2 sequences are SGHRS and YFSETQ.

The CDR3 sequence is CASSESRRGHTDTQYF. The CDR3 DNA reads TGCGCCAGCAGTGAGTCCAGGCGGGGCCACACAGATACGCAGTATTTT. This sequence joins TRBV10-1 and TRBJ2-3; D perhaps matches TRBD2 (6 bases). CDR1 WNHNN and CDR2 SYGVQD come from the germline V gene (reference sequence). The ends were cut back, 0 bases at V and 2 bases at J, with 12 bases in the middle. The CDR3 totals 16 residues.

The CDR3 protein is CASSPTGAKGDTQYF. The CDR3, as DNA: TGCGCCAGCAGCCCTACAGGGGCCAAGGGAGATACGCAGTATTTT. J is TRBJ2-3 and V is TRBV5-1; 7 positions match TRBD1. The CDR3 totals 15 residues. Unmatched junction bases numbered 10, after V lost 4 bases and J lost 5 bases. Germline V gene data show CDR1 as SGHRS and CDR2 as YFSETQ.

The chain carries TRBV28 and TRBJ2-1; TRBD2 aligns across 14 bases. The CDR3 runs to 15 residues. The germline CDR1 and CDR2 sequences are MDHEN and SYDVKM. V was clipped by 5 bases and J by 9 bases; unmatched bases: 6. The CDR3: CASSPGTSGSLEQFF. The CDR3 bases are TGTGCCAGCAGTCCTGGGACTAGCGGGAGTCTTGAGCAGTTCTTC.

This clone was counted a single time. This chain links TRBV6-5 with TRBJ2-1, with TRBD2 matching 7 bases. The CDR3 runs to 16 residues. Trimming removed 4 bases from V and 0 bases from J; junction bases left unmatched: 6. CDR1 MNHEY and CDR2 SVGAGI come from the germline V gene. The chain's CDR3 is CASSSQPSGSYNEQFF. Here the CDR3 DNA reads TGTGCCAGCAGTTCCCAACCTAGCGGCTCCTACAATGAGCAGTTCTTC.

This rearrangement joins TRBV28 to TRBJ2-5; TRBD1 is a possible D gene (6 bases). Trimming took 7 bases from V and 11 from J, leaving 23 bases between them. The CDR3 is made up of 14 amino acids. From germline, CDR1 is MDHEN and CDR2 SYDVKM. The DNA for the CDR3 is TGTGCCAGCAATATACAGGGACATCGAGGGGAGCAGTACTTC. Translating gives CASNIQGHRGEQYF.

V gene TRBV9 combines with J gene TRBJ2-1, with TRBD1 identical over 9 bases. The CDR3 length is 17 residues. The germline gives CDR1 SGDLS, CDR2 YYNGEE. With 3 bases clipped from V and 7 bases from J, the junction kept 14 bases outside the gene matches. The CDR3 region has the DNA TGTGCCAGCAGCGCCCCGACTATGGGGACAGGGCTGAATGAGCAGTTCTTC. Its translation is CASSAPTMGTGLNEQFF.

The CDR3 DNA reads as TGTGCCAGCAGTGCCCGGATGGCCGGAGGGTACGAGCAGTACTTC. Translating it yields CASSARMAGGYEQYF. This chain uses TRBV27 with TRBJ2-7; weak D call: TRBD2 (6 bases). The CDR3 loop spans 15 amino acids. Germline CDR1 MNHEY, CDR2 SMNVEV (reference sequence). Trimming pared 5 bases from V and 4 bases from J, leaving 18 bases between.

The chain is built from TRBV7-3 and TRBJ2-3, with unresolved D. Germline loops: CDR1 SGHTA, CDR2 FQGTGA. The CDR3 spans 11 residues. V was clipped by 3 bases and J by 4 bases, with 2 bases between them. The CDR3 sequence is CASSFPDTQYF. For the CDR3, the DNA is TGTGCCAGCAGCTTCCCAGATACGCAGTATTTT.

The rearrangement links TRBV19 to TRBJ1-2, with 7 bases lining up with TRBD1. V gave up 4 bases and J gave up 1 base; unmatched junction bases: 6. Germline lookup yields CDR1 LNHDA and CDR2 SQIVND (reference sequence). CDR3 length: 15 residues. The CDR3 sequence: CASSTRDSHNYGYTF. CDR3 nucleotides: TGTGCCAGTAGTACCCGGGACAGCCATAACTATGGCTACACCTTC.

V gene TRBV7-6 combines with J gene TRBJ2-2; D not certain. Per the germline V gene, CDR1 is SGHVS and CDR2 is FNYEAQ. The V end lost 1 base, the J end lost 3 bases, and 9 bases lay between the germline ends. The CDR3 consists of 15 residues. CDR3 bases: TGTGCCAGCAGCTTAGGATTAGTCGACACCGGGGAGCTGTTTTTT. It translates to CASSLGLVDTGELFF.

This chain links TRBV5-5 with TRBJ2-3; D possibly corresponds to TRBD1 (6 bases). CDR3 size: 13 residues. Trimming removed 1 base from V and 8 bases from J, with 11 bases in between. CDR1 SGHKS and CDR2 YYEKEE come from the germline V gene (reference sequence). The CDR3 spells CASSLPRGGTQYF. The CDR3 DNA sequence: TGTGCCAGCAGCTTGCCCCGAGGGGGTACGCAGTATTTT.